This entry is about one T cell receptor (beta chain). Profiling relied on immunoSEQ multiplex PCR, and the TCRdb table lists in-frame clones only, not all of them. This sample has a few hundred thousand clones, with less than 85% found just once. This sample is part of a study of blood T cell repertoires in COVID-19. For the study at large: Sample material is recorded as cDNA or gDNA derived from T cells, B-cell-depleted T cells, or PBMCs.

Germline V gives CDR1 SQVTM, CDR2 ANQGSEA. The CDR3 runs to 15 residues. Trimming cost V 4 bases and J 5 bases; bases outside gene matches: 12. The sequence came from a man between 60 and 75 years old who had recovered from COVID-19. Sequenced sample: peripheral blood. The chain is built from TRBV29-1 and TRBJ2-5, with 8 bases lining up with TRBD2. The CDR3, as DNA: TGCAGCGTTGGGTCCCGGGGGGGCCTGGGGGAGACCCAGTACTTC. It encodes CSVGSRGGLGETQYF.